The rows below give T cell receptor beta chains drawn from one sample of a study of T cells in localized non-small cell lung cancer. The assay was immunoSEQ multiplex PCR, and TCRdb's table has in-frame clones only and misses some. The sample has nearly 15,000 clones, more than 80% seen once. The sample in question was peripheral blood, obtained before any cancer treatment. The receptor set was obtained from a female donor older than 55 with stage I squamous cell lung carcinoma. Each CDR3 is given with its conserved first and last residue. Each record gives: D gene, V gene, clone size, J gene, CDR3 DNA, CDR3 protein. The D gene is left open where the match is weak. Not all rows give a size; the values are once, few, many and, for expanded clones, a class.

-	TRBV11-2	once	TRBJ2-1	TGTGCCAGCAGCCTGGACTCGGCAACTGGCAATGAGCAGTTCTTC	CASSLDSATGNEQFF
-	TRBV5-1	-	TRBJ1-6	TGCGCCAGCAGCTTGACCCTGGAGGGTTCACCCCTCCACTTT	CASSLTLEGSPLHF
-	TRBV2	few	TRBJ1-4	TGTGCCAGCAGTAGGGGACACAGTAATGAAAAACTGTTTTTT	CASSRGHSNEKLFF
-	TRBV7-3	-	TRBJ2-5	TGTGCCAGCAGCCCAATCGGCAGGGGAGCTTTTCAAGAGACCCAGTACTTC	CASSPIGRGAFQETQYF
-	TRBV9	-	TRBJ2-1	TGTGCCAGCAGCGCCCGCCTATCGGCCAATGAGCAGTTCTTC	CASSARLSANEQFF
TRBD1	TRBV28	-	TRBJ1-3	TGTGCCAGCAGCTGGACAGGGGCAGACACCATATATTTT	CASSWTGADTIYF
TRBD2	TRBV11-3	-	TRBJ2-1	TGTGCCAGCAGCTTCGAATCCGGGGGGGGCTGGAATGAGCAGTTCTTC	CASSFESGGGWNEQFF
TRBD1	TRBV7-2	-	TRBJ1-4	TGTGCCAGCAGCTTATCACAGGGGGGAGGTGAAAAACTGTTTTTT	CASSLSQGGGEKLFF
-	TRBV7-8	-	TRBJ2-1	TGTGCCAGCAGCTTAGAGGGGTATGAGCAGTTCTTC	CASSLEGYEQFF
-	TRBV4-2	-	TRBJ2-3	TGTGCCAGCAGCCAAGATGGGACACGCCGCAGCACAGATACGCAGTATTTT	CASSQDGTRRSTDTQYF
TRBD1	TRBV7-3	-	TRBJ1-2	TGTGCCAGCAGTTACCAGGGGGCGGTAGGCTACACCTTC	CASSYQGAVGYTF
-	TRBV12-2	-	TRBJ2-6	TGTGCAAGTCGCAAACAGGGGGTTAACTCTGGGGCCAACGTCCTGACTTTC	CASRKQGVNSGANVLTF
-	TRBV7-6	-	TRBJ2-5	TGTGCCAGCAGCTTCGGGGGAATGCAAGAGACCCAGTACTTC	CASSFGGMQETQYF
TRBD1	TRBV10-1	once	TRBJ2-2	TGCGCCAGCAGCGGACAGGGGGCGCTAGGCGGGGAGCTGTTTTTT	CASSGQGALGGELFF
-	TRBV5-8	-	TRBJ2-3	TGTGCCAGCACTCGGGGTCCTAGCACAGATACGCAGTATTTT	CASTRGPSTDTQYF
TRBD2	TRBV28	few	TRBJ2-2	TGTGCCAGCAGTTCTGGGACTAGCGGGAGTTATGGGGAGCTGTTTTTT	CASSSGTSGSYGELFF
-	TRBV30	-	TRBJ2-7	TGCGCCTGGAGCCGGGGATACGAGCAGTACTTC	CAWSRGYEQYF
TRBD1	TRBV30	-	TRBJ1-4	TGTGCCTGGAGTGCCCGGACAGGTTCTAATGAAAAACTGTTTTTT	CAWSARTGSNEKLFF
-	TRBV19	-	TRBJ2-1	TGTGCCAGTAGTATAGCCTGGCGGGCGCGGCGGAATGAGCAGTTCTTC	CASSIAWRARRNEQFF
-	TRBV7-9	-	TRBJ1-5	TGTGCCAGCAGCACCGACGGGGTTAGCAATCAGCCCCAGCATTTT	CASSTDGVSNQPQHF
-	TRBV9	-	TRBJ1-1	TGTGCCAGCAGCGTATTAGGGTCCGGGGGACCTGAAGCTTTCTTT	CASSVLGSGGPEAFF
-	TRBV5-1	-	TRBJ1-1	TGCGCCAGCAGCTTGGGTCAGATACTAATGAACACTGAAGCTTTCTTT	CASSLGQILMNTEAFF
TRBD2	TRBV19	few	TRBJ2-7	TGTGCCAGTAGTATCTCGCTAGCGGGAGGGTACGAGCAGTACTTC	CASSISLAGGYEQYF
-	TRBV27	-	TRBJ1-2	TGTGCCAGCAGTTTCGACAGGCTCTATGGCTACACCTTC	CASSFDRLYGYTF
-	TRBV29-1	-	TRBJ2-5	TGCAGCGTTGCTGACTTGTCTGGGGAGACCCAGTACTTC	CSVADLSGETQYF
-	TRBV28	-	TRBJ2-7	TGTGCCAGCTCCGGTGGGGGGGCCGAGCAGTACTTC	CASSGGGAEQYF
-	TRBV30	-	TRBJ1-2	TGTGCCTGGACCCATAACGATGGCTACACCTTC	CAWTHNDGYTF
-	TRBV7-2	once	TRBJ2-7	TGTGCCAGCAGCTTAACGACCTCTCGTCCCGAGCAGTACTTC	CASSLTTSRPEQYF
TRBD2	TRBV7-2	once	TRBJ2-1	TGTGCCAGCAGCATCGCCCCTAGCGGGAGGGCTGAGCAGTTCTTC	CASSIAPSGRAEQFF
TRBD1	TRBV6-5	once	TRBJ2-7	TGTGCCAGCAGTGAATTGACAGGGGCGAGTGAGCAGTACTTC	CASSELTGASEQYF
-	TRBV7-9	-	TRBJ1-4	TGTGCCAGCAGCACTCGGAGGGGTGAAAAACTGTTTTTT	CASSTRRGEKLFF
TRBD1	TRBV6-6	-	TRBJ1-6	TGTGCCAGCAACTATGGACAGGGAGCTTCACCCCTCCACTTT	CASNYGQGASPLHF
-	TRBV7-9	few	TRBJ2-4	TGTGCCAGCAGCTTAGGGCAGGGAAAAAACATTCAGTACTTC	CASSLGQGKNIQYF
TRBD2	TRBV28	-	TRBJ2-5	TGTGCCAGCAGTTTGTCACGGCGGGGGGAGACCCAGTACTTC	CASSLSRRGETQYF